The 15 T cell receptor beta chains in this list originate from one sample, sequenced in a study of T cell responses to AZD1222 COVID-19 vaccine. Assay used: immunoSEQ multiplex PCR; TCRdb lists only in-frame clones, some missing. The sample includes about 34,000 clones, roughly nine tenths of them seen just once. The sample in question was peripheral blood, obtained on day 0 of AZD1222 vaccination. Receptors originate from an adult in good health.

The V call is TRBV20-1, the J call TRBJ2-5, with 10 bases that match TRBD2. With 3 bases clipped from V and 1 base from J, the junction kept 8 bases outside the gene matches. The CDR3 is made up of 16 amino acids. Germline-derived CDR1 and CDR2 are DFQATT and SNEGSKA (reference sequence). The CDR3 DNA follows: TGCAGTGCTAGTACCGCTAGCGGGGGAGTCCAAGAGACCCAGTACTTC. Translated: CSASTASGGVQETQYF.

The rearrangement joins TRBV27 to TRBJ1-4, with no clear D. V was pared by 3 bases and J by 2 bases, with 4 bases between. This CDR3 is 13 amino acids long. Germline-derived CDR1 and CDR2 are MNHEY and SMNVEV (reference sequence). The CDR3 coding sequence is TGTGCCAGCAGTTTTTCTACTAATGAAAAACTGTTTTTT. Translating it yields CASSFSTNEKLFF.

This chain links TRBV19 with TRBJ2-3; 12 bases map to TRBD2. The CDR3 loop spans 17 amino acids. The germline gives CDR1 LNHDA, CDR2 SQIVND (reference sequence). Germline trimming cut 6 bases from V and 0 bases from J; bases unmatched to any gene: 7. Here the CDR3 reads CASSITGTSGSTDTQYF. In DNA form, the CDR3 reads TGTGCCAGTAGCATCACCGGGACTAGCGGGAGCACAGATACGCAGTATTTT.

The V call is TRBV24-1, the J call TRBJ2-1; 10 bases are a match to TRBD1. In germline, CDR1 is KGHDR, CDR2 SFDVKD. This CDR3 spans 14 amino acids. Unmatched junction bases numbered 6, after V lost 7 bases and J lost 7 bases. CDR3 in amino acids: CATSRDRGSNEQFF. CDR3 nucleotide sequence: TGTGCCACCAGCCGGGACAGGGGTTCGAATGAGCAGTTCTTC.

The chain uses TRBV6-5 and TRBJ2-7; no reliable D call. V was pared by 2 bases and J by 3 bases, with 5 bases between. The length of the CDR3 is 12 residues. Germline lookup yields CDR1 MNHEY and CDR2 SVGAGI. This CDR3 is CASSYVRYEQYF. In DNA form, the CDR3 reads TGTGCCAGCAGTTACGTGCGCTACGAGCAGTACTTC.

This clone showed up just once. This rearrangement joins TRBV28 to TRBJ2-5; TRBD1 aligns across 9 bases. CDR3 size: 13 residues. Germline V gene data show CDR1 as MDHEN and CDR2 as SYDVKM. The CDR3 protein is CGSNRGPQETQYF. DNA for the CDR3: TGTGGAAGTAACAGGGGGCCCCAAGAGACCCAGTACTTC. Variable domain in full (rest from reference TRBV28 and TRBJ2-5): DVKVTQSSRYLVKRTGEKVFLECVQDMDHENMFWYRQDPGLGLRLIYFSYDVKMKEKGDIPEGYSVSREKKERFSLILESASTNQTSMYLCGSNRGPQETQYFGPGTRLLVL.

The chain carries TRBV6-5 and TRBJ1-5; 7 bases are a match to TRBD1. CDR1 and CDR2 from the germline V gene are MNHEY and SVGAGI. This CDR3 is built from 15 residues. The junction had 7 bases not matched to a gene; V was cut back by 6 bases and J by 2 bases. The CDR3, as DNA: TGTGCCAGCAGCCAACAGGGGATGGGCAATCAGCCCCAGCATTTT. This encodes CASSQQGMGNQPQHF.

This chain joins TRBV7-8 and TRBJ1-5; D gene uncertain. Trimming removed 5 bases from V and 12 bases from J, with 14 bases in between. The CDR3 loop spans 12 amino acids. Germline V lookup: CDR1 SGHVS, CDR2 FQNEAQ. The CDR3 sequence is CASSPGAGSQHF. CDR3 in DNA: TGTGCCAGCAGCCCAGGTGCGGGAAGCCAGCATTTT.

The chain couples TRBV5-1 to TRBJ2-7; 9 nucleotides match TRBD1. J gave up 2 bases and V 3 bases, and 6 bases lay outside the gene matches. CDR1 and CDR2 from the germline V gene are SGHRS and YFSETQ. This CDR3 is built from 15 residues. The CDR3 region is CASSWGTGMPYEQYF. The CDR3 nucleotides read TGCGCCAGCAGCTGGGGGACAGGGATGCCCTACGAGCAGTACTTC.

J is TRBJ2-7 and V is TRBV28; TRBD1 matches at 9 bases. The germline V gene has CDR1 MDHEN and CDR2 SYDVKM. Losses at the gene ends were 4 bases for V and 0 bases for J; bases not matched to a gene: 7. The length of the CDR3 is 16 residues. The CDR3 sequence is CASSSPGQGSSYEQYF. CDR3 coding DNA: TGTGCCAGCAGTTCTCCAGGACAGGGGAGCTCCTACGAGCAGTACTTC.

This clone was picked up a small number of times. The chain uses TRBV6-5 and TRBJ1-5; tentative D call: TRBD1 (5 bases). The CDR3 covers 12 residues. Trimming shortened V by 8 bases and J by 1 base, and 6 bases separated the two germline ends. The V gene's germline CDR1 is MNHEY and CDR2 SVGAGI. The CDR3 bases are TGTGCCAGCCGGGACAGCAATCAGCCCCAGCATTTT. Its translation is CASRDSNQPQHF.

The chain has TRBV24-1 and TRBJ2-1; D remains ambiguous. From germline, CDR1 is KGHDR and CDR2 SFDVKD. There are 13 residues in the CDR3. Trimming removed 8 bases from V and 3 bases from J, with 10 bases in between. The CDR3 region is CATMSNVYNEQFF. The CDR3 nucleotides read TGTGCCACCATGTCTAACGTCTACAATGAGCAGTTCTTC.

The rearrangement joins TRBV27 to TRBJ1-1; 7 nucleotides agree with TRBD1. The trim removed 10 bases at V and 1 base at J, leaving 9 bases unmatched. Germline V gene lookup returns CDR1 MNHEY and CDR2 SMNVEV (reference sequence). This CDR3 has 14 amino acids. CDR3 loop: CATKWDRSNTEAFF. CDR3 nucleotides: TGTGCCACCAAGTGGGACAGATCGAACACTGAAGCTTTCTTT.

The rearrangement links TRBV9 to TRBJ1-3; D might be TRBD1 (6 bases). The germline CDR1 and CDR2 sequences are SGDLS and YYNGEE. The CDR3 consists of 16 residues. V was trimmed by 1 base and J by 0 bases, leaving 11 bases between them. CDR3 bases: TGTGCCAGCAGCGTATCGACAGGATTCTCTGGAAACACCATATATTTT. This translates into CASSVSTGFSGNTIYF.

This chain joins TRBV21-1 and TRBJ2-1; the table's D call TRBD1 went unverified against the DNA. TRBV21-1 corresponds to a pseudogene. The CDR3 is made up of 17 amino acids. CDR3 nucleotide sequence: TGTGCCAGCAGCAAAGCAAGCGTCAGGGGCTCCTACAATGAGCAGTTCTTC. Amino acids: CASSKASVRGSYNEQFF.